This is a list of T cell receptor beta chains from one sample in a study of control samples from healthy donors and cancer patients. Clones were sequenced by immunoSEQ multiplex PCR, and TCRdb holds only the in-frame ones, with some missing. The table shows about 220,000 clones, with over 90% occurring only once. The sample consisted of blood. These receptors originate from a man aged 45-60 years in good health. Each CDR3 is given with its conserved first and last residue. The D gene is left open where the match is weak.

D gene: .
J gene: TRBJ1-1
V gene: TRBV5-4
CDR3 DNA: TGTGCCAGCAGGATAGGGGAGAACACTGAAGCTTTCTTT
CDR3 protein: CASRIGENTEAFF

D gene: TRBD2
J gene: TRBJ2-1
V gene: TRBV3-1/TRBV3-2
CDR3 DNA: TGTGCCAGCAGCCAAGGTTTAGCGGGGGGCCAGGATGCGCAGTTCTTC
CDR3 protein: CASSQGLAGGQDAQFF

D gene: .
J gene: TRBJ1-1
V gene: TRBV19
CDR3 DNA: TGTGCCAGTAGTAATCCCCCCGAGAACACTGAAGCTTTCTTT
CDR3 protein: CASSNPPENTEAFF

D gene: .
J gene: TRBJ1-4
V gene: TRBV3-1/TRBV3-2
CDR3 DNA: TGTGCCAGCAGCCAAGATAGGAGGCCGCTGGATGAAAAACTGTTTTTT
CDR3 protein: CASSQDRRPLDEKLFF

D gene: .
J gene: TRBJ1-2
V gene: TRBV6-1
CDR3 DNA: TGTGCCAGCAGTGAAGATGGGGGGATTAATGGCTACACCTTC
CDR3 protein: CASSEDGGINGYTF

D gene: .
J gene: TRBJ1-1
V gene: TRBV18
CDR3 DNA: TGTGCCAGCTCACATCCGGGACTGCCGAACACTGAAGCTTTCTTT
CDR3 protein: CASSHPGLPNTEAFF

D gene: TRBD2
J gene: TRBJ2-5
V gene: TRBV5-4
CDR3 DNA: TGTGCCAGCAGCTTGGGACTAGCGGGGGGGCGGGAGACCCAGTACTTC
CDR3 protein: CASSLGLAGGRETQYF

D gene: .
J gene: TRBJ1-5
V gene: TRBV28
CDR3 DNA: TGTGCCAGCAGTTTACTGGGGACGGCCAGCAATCAGCCCCAGCATTTT
CDR3 protein: CASSLLGTASNQPQHF

D gene: .
J gene: TRBJ1-3
V gene: TRBV2
CDR3 DNA: TGTGCCAGCAGTGAAGAGGGAGGGGGAAACACCATATATTTT
CDR3 protein: CASSEEGGGNTIYF

D gene: .
J gene: TRBJ2-7
V gene: TRBV7-9
CDR3 DNA: TGTGCCAGCAGCTTAGGCAGGGGAAACGACGAGCAGTACTTC
CDR3 protein: CASSLGRGNDEQYF